This TCR beta chain derives from a study of CXCR4 blockade with PD-1 therapy in pancreatic cancer. Worth noting for this clone: One end of the junction is discordant with germline, which a read error may explain.

The table came from immunoSEQ multiplex PCR; TCRdb's copy has only in-frame clones and leaves some out. The data show around 2,000 clones, around 55% seen once. The clonotype was recovered from a human donor with pancreatic ductal adenocarcinoma. Sequencing input: tumor tissue.

The CDR3 reads CAISAGGHTEAFF. The CDR3 nucleotides are TGTGCCATCAGTGCAGGGGGGCACACTGAAGCTTTCTTT. The chain has TRBV6-8 and TRBJ1-1, with 7 bases matching TRBD1. Germline CDR1 reads MNHGY; CDR2 reads SAAAGT. The CDR3 covers 13 residues.